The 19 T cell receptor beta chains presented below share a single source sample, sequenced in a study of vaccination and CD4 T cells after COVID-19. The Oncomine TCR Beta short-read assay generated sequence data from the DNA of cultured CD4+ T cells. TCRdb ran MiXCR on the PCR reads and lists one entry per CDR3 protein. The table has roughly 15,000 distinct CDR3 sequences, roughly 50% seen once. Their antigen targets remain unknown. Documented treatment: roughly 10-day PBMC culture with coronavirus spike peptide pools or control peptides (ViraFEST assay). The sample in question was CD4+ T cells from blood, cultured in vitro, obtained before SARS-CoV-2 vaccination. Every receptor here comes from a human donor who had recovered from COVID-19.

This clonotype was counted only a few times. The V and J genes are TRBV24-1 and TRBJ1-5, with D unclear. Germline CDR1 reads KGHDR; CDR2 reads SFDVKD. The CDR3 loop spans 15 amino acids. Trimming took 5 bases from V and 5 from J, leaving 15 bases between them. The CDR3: CATSGSTPEDQPQHF. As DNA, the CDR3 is TGTGCCACCAGTGGTTCAACCCCCGAGGATCAGCCCCAGCATTTT.

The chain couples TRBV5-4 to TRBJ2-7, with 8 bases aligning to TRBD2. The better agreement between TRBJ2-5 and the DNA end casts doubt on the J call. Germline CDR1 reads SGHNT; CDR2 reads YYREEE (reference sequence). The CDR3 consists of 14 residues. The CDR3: CASSKERGGETQYF. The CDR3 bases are TGTGCCAGCAGCAAGGAACGGGGGGGGGAGACCCAGTACTTC.

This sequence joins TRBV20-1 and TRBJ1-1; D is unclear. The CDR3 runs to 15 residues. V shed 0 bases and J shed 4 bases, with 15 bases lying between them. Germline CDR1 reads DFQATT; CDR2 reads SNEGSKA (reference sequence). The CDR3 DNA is TGCAGTGCTAGAGATCGGAACACGGGGAGCACTGAAGCTTTCTTT. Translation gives CSARDRNTGSTEAFF.

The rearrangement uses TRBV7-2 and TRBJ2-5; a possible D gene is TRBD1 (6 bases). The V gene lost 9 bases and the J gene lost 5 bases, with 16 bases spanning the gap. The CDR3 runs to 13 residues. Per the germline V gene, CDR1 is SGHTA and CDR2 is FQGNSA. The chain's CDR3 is CASSVGAGETQYF. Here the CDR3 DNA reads TGTGCCAGTTCTGTGGGGGCCGGGGAGACCCAGTACTTC.

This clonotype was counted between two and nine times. The CDR3 loop reads CAILVSPLHF. The CDR3 DNA follows: TGTGCCATCCTAGTATCACCCCTCCACTTT. This rearrangement joins TRBV6-4 to TRBJ1-6, with D unclear. The CDR3 spans 10 residues. Per germline, CDR1 MRHNA and CDR2 SNTAGT. Trimming shortened V by 10 bases and J by 10 bases, and 8 bases separated the two germline ends.

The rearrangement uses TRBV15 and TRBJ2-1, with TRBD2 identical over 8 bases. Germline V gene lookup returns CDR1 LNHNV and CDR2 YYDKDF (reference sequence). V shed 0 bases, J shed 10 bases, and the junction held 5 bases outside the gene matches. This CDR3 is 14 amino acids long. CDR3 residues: CATSRDLAGLEQFF. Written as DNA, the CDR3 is TGTGCCACCAGCAGAGATCTAGCGGGCTTGGAGCAGTTCTTC. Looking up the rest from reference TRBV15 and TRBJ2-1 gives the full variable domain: DAMVIQNPRYQVTQFGKPVTLSCSQTLNHNVMYWYQQKSSQAPKLLFHYYDKDFNNEADTPDNFQSRRPNTSFCFLDIRSPGLGDTAMYLCATSRDLAGLEQFFGPGTRLTVL.

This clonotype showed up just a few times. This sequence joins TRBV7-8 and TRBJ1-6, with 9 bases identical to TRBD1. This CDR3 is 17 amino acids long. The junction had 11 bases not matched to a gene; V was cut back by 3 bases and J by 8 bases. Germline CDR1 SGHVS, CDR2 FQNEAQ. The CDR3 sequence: CASSFGTGQGFDSPLHF. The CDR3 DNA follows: TGTGCCAGCAGCTTCGGGACAGGACAGGGGTTTGATTCACCCCTCCACTTT.

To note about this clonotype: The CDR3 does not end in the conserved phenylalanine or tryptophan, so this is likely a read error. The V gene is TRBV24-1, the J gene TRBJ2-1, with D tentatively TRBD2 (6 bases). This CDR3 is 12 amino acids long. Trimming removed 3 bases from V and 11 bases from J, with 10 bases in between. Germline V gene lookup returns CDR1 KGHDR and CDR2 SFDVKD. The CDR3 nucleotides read TGTGCCACCAGTGATGGCCGGGAGAAGCAGTTCTCC. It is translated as CATSDGREKQFS.

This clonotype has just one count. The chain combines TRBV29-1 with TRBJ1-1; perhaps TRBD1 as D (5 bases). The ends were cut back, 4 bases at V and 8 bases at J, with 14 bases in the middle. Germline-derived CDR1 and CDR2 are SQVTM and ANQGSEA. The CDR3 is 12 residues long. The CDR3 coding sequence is TGCAGCGTTGTACAGGACCCCTGGGAAGCTTTCTTT. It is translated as CSVVQDPWEAFF.

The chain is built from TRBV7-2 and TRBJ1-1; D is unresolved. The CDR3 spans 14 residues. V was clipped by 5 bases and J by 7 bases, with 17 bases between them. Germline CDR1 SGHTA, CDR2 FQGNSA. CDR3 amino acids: CASSPPGRIGEAFF. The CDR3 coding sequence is TGTGCCAGCAGCCCTCCCGGACGGATTGGTGAAGCTTTCTTT.

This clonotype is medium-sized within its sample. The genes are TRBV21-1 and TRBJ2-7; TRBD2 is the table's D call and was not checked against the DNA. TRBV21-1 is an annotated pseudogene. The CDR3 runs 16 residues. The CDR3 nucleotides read TGTGCCAGCAGCGCGAGTCCCGGGACTAGCGCCTACGAGCAGTACTTC. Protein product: CASSASPGTSAYEQYF.

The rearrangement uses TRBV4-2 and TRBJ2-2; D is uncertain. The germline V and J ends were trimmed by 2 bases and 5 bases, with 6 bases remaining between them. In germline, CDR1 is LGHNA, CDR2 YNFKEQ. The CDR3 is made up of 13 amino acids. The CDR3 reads CASSQSGTGELFF. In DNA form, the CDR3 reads TGTGCCAGCAGCCAATCCGGGACCGGGGAGCTGTTTTTT.

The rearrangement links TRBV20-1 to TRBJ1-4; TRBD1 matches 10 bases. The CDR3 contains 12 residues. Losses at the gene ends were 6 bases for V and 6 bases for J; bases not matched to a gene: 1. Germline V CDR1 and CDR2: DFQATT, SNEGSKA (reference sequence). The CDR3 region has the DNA TGCAGTGCAGGGACAGGGGATGAAAAACTGTTTTTT. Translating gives CSAGTGDEKLFF.

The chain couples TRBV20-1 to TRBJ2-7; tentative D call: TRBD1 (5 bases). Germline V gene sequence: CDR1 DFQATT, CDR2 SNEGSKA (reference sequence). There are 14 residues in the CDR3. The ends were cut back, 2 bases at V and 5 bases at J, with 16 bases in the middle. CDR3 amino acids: CSARHSKGMNEQYF. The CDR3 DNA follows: TGCAGTGCTAGACATTCTAAGGGGATGAACGAGCAGTACTTC.

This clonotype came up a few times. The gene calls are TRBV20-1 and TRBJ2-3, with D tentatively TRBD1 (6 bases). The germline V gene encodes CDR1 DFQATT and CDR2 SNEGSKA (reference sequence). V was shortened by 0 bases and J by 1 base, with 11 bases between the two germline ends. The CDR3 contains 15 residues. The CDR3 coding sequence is TGCAGTGCTAGAGATTGGGGGCTGCGCACAGATACGCAGTATTTT. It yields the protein CSARDWGLRTDTQYF.

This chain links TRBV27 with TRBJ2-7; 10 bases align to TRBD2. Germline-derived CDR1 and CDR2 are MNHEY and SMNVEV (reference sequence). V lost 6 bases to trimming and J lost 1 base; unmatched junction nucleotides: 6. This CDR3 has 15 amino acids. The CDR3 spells CASRRGLADSYEQYF. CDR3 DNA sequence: TGTGCCAGCAGACGTGGACTAGCGGATTCCTACGAGCAGTACTTC.

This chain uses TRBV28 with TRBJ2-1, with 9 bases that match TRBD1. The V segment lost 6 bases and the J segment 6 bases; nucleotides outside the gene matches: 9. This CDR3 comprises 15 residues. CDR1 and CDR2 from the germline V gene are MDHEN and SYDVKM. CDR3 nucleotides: TGTGCCAGCAGCCATGGGACAGGGTCCCTCAATGAGCAGTTCTTC. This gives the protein CASSHGTGSLNEQFF.

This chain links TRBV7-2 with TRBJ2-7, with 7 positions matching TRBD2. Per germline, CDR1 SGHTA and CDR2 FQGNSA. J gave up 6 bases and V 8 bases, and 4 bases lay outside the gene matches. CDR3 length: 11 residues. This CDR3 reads CASLGGLEQYF. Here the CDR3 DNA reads TGTGCCAGCTTGGGAGGGCTCGAGCAGTACTTC.

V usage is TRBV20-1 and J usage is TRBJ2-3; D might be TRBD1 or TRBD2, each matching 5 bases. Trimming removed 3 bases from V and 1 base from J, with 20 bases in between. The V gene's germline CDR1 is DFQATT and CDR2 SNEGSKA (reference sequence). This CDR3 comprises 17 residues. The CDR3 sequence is CSASNGPGGARTDTQYF. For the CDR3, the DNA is TGCAGTGCTAGTAATGGTCCTGGGGGAGCGCGCACAGATACGCAGTATTTT.